One sample yielded the 12 T cell receptor beta chains listed below, sequenced in a study of tumor-infiltrating lymphocytes in primary liver carcinoma. Reverse transcription of approximately 0.55 ug total RNA with a constant-region primer produced TCR beta cDNA. Slightly modified ARM-PCR with three nested multiplex PCR rounds yielded TCR beta libraries. Both of the initial two PCR rounds ran for about 11 cycles and employed TRBV1-TRBV30 forward primers alongside a C-beta reverse primer. TCRdb used MiXCR to reprocess the multiplex PCR reads, holding one entry per CDR3 protein. The sample comprises approximately 320,000 distinct CDR3 sequences, 50% to 60% of which are singletons, and more than 15% rests with the top ten. Germline DNA was extracted too, while blood RNA derived from unsorted whole blood. Sequenced: peripheral blood. These receptors were obtained from a woman aged 25 to 39 with primary liver carcinoma and hepatitis B virus infection.

In this sample, this clonotype turned up a few times. This rearrangement joins TRBV6-6 to TRBJ2-1, with D tentatively TRBD1 or TRBD2 (5 bases each). The ends were cut back, 2 bases at V and 5 bases at J, with 10 bases in the middle. The CDR3 extends over 14 amino acids. The V gene's germline CDR1 is MNHNY and CDR2 SVGAGI (reference sequence). CDR3 sequence: CASSYGTADNEQFF. The CDR3, as DNA: TGTGCCAGCAGTTACGGGACGGCAGACAATGAGCAGTTCTTC.

The sample holds a few counts of this clonotype. V is TRBV6-5 and J is TRBJ1-2; possible D gene TRBD1, 5 bases. CDR1 and CDR2 from the germline V gene are MNHEY and SVGAGI. The germline V and J ends were trimmed by 5 bases and 4 bases, with 17 bases remaining between them. The CDR3 is made up of 15 amino acids. For the CDR3, the DNA is TGTGCCAGCAGTCTATCAGGGTTAGAAGGCTATGGCTACACCTTC. As protein: CASSLSGLEGYGYTF.

In this sample, this clonotype turned up many times. The rearrangement uses TRBV12-3 or TRBV12-4 and TRBJ2-1; D unclear. The ends were cut back, 5 bases at V and 0 bases at J, with 8 bases in the middle. The CDR3 length is 14 residues. CDR3 region: CASSPVSSYNEQFF. As DNA, the CDR3 is TGTGCCAGCAGTCCAGTTAGCTCCTACAATGAGCAGTTCTTC.

The chain has TRBV4-1 and TRBJ1-2, with D maybe TRBD1 (5 bases). The V and J ends lost 1 base and 8 bases respectively, with 17 bases between them. CDR3 length: 15 amino acids. The germline V gene has CDR1 MGHRA and CDR2 YSYEKL. In DNA form, the CDR3 reads TGCGCCAGCAGCCAAGCCCCAGGGTGTAACTGCGGCTACACCTTC. Translating gives CASSQAPGCNCGYTF.

Points on this clonotype: This likely comes from a read error, as the CDR3 has no conserved phenylalanine or tryptophan at its end. J is TRBJ1-1 and V is TRBV12-3 or TRBV12-4; D is unclear. V was trimmed by 3 bases and J by 1 base, leaving 6 bases between them. CDR3 size: 13 residues. CDR3 bases: TGTGCCAGCAGTTTGAAGTCGAACACTGAAGCTTTCTTG. Residues: CASSLKSNTEAFL.

The rearrangement joins TRBV6-6 to TRBJ2-7; TRBD2 agrees at 10 bases. Germline CDR1 is MNHNY and CDR2 is SVGAGI (reference sequence). V lost 5 bases to trimming and J lost 6 bases; unmatched junction nucleotides: 7. The CDR3 spans 14 residues. The CDR3 sequence: CASSHLAGAFEQYF. CDR3 coding DNA: TGTGCCAGCAGTCACCTAGCGGGAGCCTTCGAGCAGTACTTC.

This clonotype has only a few counts. The chain carries TRBV6-5 and TRBJ2-2; D remains ambiguous. V dropped 6 bases and J dropped 1 base, with 9 bases sitting between them. Germline CDR1 and CDR2: MNHEY and SVGAGI. The CDR3 is 14 residues long. As DNA, the CDR3 is TGTGCCAGCAGATTGTGGCAGAACACCGGGGAGCTGTTTTTT. Translated: CASRLWQNTGELFF.

About this clonotype itself: Being one base from a much bigger clone, this may be a read error. The chain carries TRBV6-2 or TRBV6-3 and TRBJ2-3; D is ambiguous. The V end was cut by 6 bases, the J end by 6 bases, with 19 bases between. CDR1 is MNHEY and CDR2 is SVGEGT in the germline V gene. This CDR3 spans 15 amino acids. The DNA of the CDR3 is TGTGCCAGCAGGCCGACTGGCTCTTATGTGGATACGCAGTATTTT. Residues: CASRPTGSYVDTQYF.

The table lists this clonotype with many counts. V is TRBV11-2 and J is TRBJ2-2, with D tentatively TRBD1 (6 bases). V gave up 2 bases and J gave up 5 bases, with 9 bases separating them. Germline assignment: CDR1 SGHAT and CDR2 FQNNGV. The CDR3 is 14 residues long. CDR3 sequence: CASSLSQGTGELFF. DNA of the CDR3: TGTGCCAGCAGCTTATCCCAGGGGACCGGGGAGCTGTTTTTT. Together with reference TRBV11-2 and TRBJ2-2, the CDR3 gives the full variable domain: EAGVAQSPRYKIIEKRQSVAFWCNPISGHATLYWYQQILGQGPKLLIQFQNNGVVDDSQLPKDRFSAERLKGVDSTLKIQPAKLEDSAVYLCASSLSQGTGELFFGEGSRLTVL.

This clonotype was found once. A single base separates this from a much larger clone, so it may be a read error. The genes are TRBV6-5 and TRBJ2-6; D is possibly TRBD1 or TRBD2 (6 bases each). Germline V gene lookup returns CDR1 MNHEY and CDR2 SVGAGI. This CDR3 has 16 residues. The CDR3 coding sequence is TGTGCCAACAGTTACTCGGGGGCCTCTGGGGCCAACGTCCTGACTTTC. This encodes CANSYSGASGANVLTF.

Concerning this clonotype itself: The junction departs from germline at one end; a sequencing error may be responsible. The chain uses TRBV6-5 and TRBJ2-5; 8 bases line up with TRBD1. Germline values: CDR1 MNHEY, CDR2 SVGAGI. The CDR3 has 15 amino acids. The CDR3 bases are TGTGTCAGCAGTTACTTGGCAGGGGGCATTGAGACCCAGTACTTC. Its translation: CVSSYLAGGIETQYF.

The chain combines TRBV5-4 with TRBJ2-3, with 8 bases that match TRBD2. V shed 0 bases, J shed 2 bases, and the junction held 8 bases outside the gene matches. Germline V gene sequence: CDR1 SGHNT, CDR2 YYREEE (reference sequence). The CDR3 contains 17 residues. The CDR3 reads CASSLGGTSSVTDTQYF. The CDR3 DNA sequence: TGTGCCAGCAGCTTGGGGGGGACTAGTTCGGTCACAGATACGCAGTATTTT.